Included here is one T cell receptor (beta chain) sequence, with context. The antigen remains undetermined. This entry comes from a study of Ad26.COV2.S vaccination and SARS-CoV-2 variants. General observations from the study: Relative to placebo recipients, vaccine recipients exhibited elevated spike-specific TCR breadth. Substantial breadth was reported for post-vaccination spike-specific CD8+ and CD4+ T cells.

TCRdb's copy holds only in-frame clones and misses some; the assay was immunoSEQ multiplex PCR. This sample has over 110,000 clones, with 86% found just once. The starting material was peripheral blood, obtained after recovery from COVID-19. The sequence was obtained from a human donor who had recovered from COVID-19.

The CDR3 reads CASSLGPGPLSSGNTIYF. DNA for the CDR3: TGTGCCAGCAGCTTAGGTCCCGGGCCCCTTTCTTCTGGAAACACCATATATTTT. The genes are TRBV13 and TRBJ1-3; D is unclear. CDR1 PRHDT and CDR2 FYEKMQ come from the germline V gene (reference sequence). With 0 bases removed from V and 1 base from J, the gap between germline ends came to 16 bases. The CDR3 covers 18 residues. Full variable domain (remainder filled in from reference TRBV13 and TRBJ1-3): AAGVIQSPRHLIKEKRETATLKCYPIPRHDTVYWYQQGPGQDPQFLISFYEKMQSDKGSIPDRFSAQQFSDYHSELNMSSLELGDSALYFCASSLGPGPLSSGNTIYFGEGSWLTVV.